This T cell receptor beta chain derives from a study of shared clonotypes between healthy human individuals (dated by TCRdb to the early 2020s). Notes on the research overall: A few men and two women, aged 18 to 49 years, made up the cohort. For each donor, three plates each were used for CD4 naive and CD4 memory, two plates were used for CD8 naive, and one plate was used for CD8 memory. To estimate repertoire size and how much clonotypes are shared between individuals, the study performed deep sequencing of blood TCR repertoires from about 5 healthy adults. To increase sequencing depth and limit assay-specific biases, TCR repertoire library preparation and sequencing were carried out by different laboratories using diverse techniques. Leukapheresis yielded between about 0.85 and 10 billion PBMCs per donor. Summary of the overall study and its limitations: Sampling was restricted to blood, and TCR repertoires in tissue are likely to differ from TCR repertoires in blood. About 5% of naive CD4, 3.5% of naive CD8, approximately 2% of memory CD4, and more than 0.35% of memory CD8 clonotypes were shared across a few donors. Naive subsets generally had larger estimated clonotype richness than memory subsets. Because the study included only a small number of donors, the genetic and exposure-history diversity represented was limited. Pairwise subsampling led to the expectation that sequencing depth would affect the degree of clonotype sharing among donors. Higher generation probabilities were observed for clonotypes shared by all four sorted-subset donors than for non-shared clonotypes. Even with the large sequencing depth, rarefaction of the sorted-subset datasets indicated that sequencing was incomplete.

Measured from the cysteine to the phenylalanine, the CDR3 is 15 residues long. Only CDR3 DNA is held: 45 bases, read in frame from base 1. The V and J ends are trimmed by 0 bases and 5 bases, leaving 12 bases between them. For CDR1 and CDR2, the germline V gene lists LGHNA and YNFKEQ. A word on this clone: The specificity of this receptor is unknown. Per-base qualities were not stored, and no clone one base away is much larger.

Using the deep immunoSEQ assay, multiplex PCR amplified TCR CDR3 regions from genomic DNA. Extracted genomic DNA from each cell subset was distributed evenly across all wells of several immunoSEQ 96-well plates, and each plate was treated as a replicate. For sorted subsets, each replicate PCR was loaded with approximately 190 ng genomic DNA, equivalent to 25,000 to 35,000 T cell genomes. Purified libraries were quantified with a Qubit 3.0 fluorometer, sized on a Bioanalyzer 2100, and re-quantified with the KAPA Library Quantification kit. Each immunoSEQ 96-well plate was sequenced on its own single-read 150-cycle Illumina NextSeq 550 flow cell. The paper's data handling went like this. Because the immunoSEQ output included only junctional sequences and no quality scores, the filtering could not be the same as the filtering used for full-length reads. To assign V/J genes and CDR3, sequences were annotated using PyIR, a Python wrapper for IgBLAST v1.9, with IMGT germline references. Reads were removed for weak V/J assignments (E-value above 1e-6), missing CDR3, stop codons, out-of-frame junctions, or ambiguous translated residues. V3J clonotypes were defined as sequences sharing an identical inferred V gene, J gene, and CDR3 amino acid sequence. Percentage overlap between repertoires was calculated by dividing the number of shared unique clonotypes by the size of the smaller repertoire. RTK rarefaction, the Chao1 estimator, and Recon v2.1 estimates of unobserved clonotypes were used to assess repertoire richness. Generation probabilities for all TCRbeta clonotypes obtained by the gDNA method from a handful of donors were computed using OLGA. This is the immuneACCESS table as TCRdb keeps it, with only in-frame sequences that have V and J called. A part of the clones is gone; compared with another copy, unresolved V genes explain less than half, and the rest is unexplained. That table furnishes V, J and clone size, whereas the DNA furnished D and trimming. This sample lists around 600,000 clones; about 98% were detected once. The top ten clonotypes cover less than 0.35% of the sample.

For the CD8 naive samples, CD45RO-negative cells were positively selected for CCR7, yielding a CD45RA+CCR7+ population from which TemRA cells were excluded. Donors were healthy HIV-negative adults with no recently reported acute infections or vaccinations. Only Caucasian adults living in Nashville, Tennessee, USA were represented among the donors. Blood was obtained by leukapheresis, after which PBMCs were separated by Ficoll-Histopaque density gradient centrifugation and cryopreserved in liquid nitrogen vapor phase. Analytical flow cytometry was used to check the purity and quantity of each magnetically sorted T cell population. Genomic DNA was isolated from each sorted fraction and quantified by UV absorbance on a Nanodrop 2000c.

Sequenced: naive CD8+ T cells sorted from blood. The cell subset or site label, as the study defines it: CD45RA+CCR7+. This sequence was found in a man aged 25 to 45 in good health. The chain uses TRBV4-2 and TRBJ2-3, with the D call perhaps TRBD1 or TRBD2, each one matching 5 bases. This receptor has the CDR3 CASSQDGQGEDTQYF. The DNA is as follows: TGTGCCAGCAGCCAAGACGGGCAGGGAGAAGATACGCAGTATTTT.